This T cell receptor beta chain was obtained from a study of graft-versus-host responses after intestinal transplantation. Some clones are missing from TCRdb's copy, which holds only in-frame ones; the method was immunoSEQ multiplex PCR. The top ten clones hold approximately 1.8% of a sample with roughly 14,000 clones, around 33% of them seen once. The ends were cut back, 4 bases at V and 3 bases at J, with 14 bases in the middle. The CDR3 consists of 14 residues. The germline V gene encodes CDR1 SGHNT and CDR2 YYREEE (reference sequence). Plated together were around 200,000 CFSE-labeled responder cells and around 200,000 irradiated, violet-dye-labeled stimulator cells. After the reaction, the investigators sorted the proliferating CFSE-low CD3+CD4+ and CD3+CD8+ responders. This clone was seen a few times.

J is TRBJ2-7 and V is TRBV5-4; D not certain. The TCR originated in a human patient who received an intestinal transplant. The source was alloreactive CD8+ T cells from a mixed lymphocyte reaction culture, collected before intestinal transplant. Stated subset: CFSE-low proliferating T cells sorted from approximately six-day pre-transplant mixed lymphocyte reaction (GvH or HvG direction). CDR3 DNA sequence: TGTGCCAGCAGCCCCCGAAGTAATAGCTACGAGCAGTACTTC. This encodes CASSPRSNSYEQYF.